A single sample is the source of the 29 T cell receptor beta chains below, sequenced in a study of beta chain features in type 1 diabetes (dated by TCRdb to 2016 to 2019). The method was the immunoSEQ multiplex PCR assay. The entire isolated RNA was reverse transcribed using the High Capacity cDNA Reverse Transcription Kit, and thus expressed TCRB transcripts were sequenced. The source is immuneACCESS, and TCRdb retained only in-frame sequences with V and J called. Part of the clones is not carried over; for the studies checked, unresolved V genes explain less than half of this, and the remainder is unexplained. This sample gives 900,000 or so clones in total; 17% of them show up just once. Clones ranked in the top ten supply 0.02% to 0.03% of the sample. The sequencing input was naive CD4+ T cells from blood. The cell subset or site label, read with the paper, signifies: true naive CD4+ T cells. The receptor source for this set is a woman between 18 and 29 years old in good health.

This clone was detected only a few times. CDR3 in amino acids: CASSQGLASSYNEQFF. CDR3 coding DNA: TGTGCCAGCAGCCAAGGTCTAGCGTCCTCCTACAATGAGCAGTTCTTC. The rearrangement joins TRBV4-2 to TRBJ2-1; a possible D gene is TRBD2 (6 bases). V lost 1 base to trimming and J lost 0 bases, with 10 bases between them. CDR1 and CDR2 from the germline V gene are LGHNA and YNFKEQ. The CDR3 totals 16 residues.

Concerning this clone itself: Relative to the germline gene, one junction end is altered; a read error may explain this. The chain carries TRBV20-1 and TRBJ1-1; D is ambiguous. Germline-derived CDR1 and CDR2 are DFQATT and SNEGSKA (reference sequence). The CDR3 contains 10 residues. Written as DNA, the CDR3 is TGCAGTGCTAGTAGGACTGAAACTTTCTTT. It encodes CSASRTETFF.

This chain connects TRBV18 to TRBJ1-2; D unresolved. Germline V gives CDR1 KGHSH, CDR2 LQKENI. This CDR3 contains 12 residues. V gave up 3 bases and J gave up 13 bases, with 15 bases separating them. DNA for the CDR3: TGTGCCAGCTCACCGGATCCAGCCTCCCCCACCTTC. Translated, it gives CASSPDPASPTF.

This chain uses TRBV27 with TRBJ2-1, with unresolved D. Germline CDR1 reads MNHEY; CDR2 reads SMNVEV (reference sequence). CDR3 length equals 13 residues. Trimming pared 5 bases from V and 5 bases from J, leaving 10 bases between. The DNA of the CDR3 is TGTGCCAGCAGTACAATTATGGACAATGAGCAGTTCTTC. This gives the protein CASSTIMDNEQFF.

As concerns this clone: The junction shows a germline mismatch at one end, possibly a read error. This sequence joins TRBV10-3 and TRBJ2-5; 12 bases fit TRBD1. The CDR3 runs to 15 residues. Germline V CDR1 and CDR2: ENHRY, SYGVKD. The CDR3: CATSEGQGARETQYF. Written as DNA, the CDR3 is TGTGCCACCAGTGAGGGACAGGGGGCGAGAGAGACCCAGTACTTC.

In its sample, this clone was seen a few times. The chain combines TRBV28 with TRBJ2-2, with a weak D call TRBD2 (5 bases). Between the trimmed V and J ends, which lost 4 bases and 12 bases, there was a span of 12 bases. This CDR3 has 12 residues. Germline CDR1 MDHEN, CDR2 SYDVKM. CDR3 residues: CASSSLGVKLFF. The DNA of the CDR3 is TGTGCCAGCAGTTCCCTCGGGGTAAAGCTGTTTTTT.

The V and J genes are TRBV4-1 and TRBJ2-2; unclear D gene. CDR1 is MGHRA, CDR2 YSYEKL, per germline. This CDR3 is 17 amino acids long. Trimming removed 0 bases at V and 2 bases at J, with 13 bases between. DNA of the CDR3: TGCGCCAGCAGCCAAGATCCCCAGGCCGGCAACACCGGGGAGCTGTTTTTT. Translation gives CASSQDPQAGNTGELFF.

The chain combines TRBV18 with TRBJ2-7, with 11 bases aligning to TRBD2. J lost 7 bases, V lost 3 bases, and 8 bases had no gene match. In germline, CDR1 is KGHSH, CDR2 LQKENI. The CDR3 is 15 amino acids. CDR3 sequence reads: CASSPSGRARREQYF. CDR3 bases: TGTGCCAGCTCACCTAGCGGGAGGGCCCGTCGAGAGCAGTACTTC.

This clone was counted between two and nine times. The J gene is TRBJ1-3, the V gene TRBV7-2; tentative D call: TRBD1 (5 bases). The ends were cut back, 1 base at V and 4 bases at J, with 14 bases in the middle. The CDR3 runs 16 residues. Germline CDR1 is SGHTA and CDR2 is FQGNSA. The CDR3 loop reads CASSLVGGVGGNTIYF. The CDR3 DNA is TGTGCCAGCAGCTTAGTCGGGGGTGTGGGCGGAAACACCATATATTTT.

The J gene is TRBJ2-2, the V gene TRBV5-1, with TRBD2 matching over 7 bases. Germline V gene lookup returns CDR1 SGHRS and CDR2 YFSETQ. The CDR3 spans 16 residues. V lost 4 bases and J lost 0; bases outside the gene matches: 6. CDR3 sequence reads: CASSHRAGPNTGELFF. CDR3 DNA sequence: TGCGCCAGCAGCCATCGAGCGGGACCGAACACCGGGGAGCTGTTTTTT.

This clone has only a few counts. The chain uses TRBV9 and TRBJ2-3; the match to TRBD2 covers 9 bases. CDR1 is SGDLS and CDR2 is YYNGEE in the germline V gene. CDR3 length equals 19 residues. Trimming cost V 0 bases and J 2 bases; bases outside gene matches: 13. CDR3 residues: CASSVGPSGASSTTDTQYF. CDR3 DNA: TGTGCCAGCAGCGTAGGTCCTAGCGGGGCCTCATCGACCACAGATACGCAGTATTTT.

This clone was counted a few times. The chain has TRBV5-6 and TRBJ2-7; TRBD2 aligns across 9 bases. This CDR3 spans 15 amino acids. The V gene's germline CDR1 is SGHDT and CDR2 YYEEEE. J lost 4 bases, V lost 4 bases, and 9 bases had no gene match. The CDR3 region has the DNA TGTGCCAGCAGCCCCCCCGGGACTAGCTCGTACGAGCAGTACTTC. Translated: CASSPPGTSSYEQYF.

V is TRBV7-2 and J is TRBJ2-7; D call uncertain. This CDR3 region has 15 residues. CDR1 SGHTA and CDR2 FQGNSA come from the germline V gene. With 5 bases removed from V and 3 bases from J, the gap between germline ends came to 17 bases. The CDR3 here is CASSQDQRSDYEQYF. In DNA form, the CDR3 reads TGTGCCAGCAGCCAAGATCAACGCAGCGACTACGAGCAGTACTTC.

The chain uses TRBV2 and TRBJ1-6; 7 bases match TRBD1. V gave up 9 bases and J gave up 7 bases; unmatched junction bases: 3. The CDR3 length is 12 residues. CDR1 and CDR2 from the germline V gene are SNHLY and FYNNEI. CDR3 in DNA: TGTGCCAGGATGGGACAGAATTCACCCCTCCACTTT. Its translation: CARMGQNSPLHF. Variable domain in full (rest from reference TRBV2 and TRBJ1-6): EPEVTQTPSHQVTQMGQEVILRCVPISNHLYFYWYRQILGQKVEFLVSFYNNEISEKSEIFDDQFSVERPDGSNFTLKIRSTKLEDSAMYFCARMGQNSPLHFGNGTRLTVT.

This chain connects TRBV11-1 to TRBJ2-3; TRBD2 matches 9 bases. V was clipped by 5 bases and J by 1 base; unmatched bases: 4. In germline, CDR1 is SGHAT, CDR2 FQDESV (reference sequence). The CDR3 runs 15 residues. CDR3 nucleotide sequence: TGTGCCAGCAGCCCCAGACTAGCGGGCACAGATACGCAGTATTTT. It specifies CASSPRLAGTDTQYF.

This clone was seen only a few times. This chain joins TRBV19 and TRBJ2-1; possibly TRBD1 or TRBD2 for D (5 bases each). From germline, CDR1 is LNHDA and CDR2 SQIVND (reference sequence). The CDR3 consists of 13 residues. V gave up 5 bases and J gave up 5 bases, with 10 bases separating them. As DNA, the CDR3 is TGTGCCAGTAGTGCCCAGGGAGACAATGAGCAGTTCTTC. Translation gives CASSAQGDNEQFF.

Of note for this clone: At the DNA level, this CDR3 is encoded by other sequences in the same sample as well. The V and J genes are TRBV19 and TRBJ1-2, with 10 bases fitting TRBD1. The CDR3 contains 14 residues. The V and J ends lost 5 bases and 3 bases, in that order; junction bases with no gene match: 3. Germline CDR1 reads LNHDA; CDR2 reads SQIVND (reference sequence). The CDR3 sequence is CASSSGQGDYGYTF. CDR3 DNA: TGTGCCAGTAGTTCCGGACAGGGGGACTATGGCTACACCTTC.

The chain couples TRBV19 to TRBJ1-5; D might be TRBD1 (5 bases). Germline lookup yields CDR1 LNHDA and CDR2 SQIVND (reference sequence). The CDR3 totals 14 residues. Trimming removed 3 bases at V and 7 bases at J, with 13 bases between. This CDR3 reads CASSIRAGGQPQHF. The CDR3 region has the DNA TGTGCCAGTAGTATCAGGGCAGGTGGGCAGCCCCAGCATTTT.

The CDR3 protein is CASSGGPSGRAYGGELFF. In nucleotides, the CDR3 is TGTGCCAGCAGTGGGGGGCCTAGCGGGAGGGCCTATGGCGGGGAGCTGTTTTTT. The chain uses TRBV25-1 and TRBJ2-2; TRBD2 matches at 12 bases. With V trimmed by 4 bases and J by 7 bases, 13 bases remained unmatched. Germline-derived CDR1 and CDR2 are MGHDK and SYGVNS. CDR3 size: 18 residues. Full variable domain (missing parts from reference TRBV25-1 and TRBJ2-2): EADIYQTPRYLVIGTGKKITLECSQTMGHDKMYWYQQDPGMELHLIHYSYGVNSTEKGDLSSESTVSRIRTEHFPLTLESARPSHTSQYLCASSGGPSGRAYGGELFFGEGSRLTVL.

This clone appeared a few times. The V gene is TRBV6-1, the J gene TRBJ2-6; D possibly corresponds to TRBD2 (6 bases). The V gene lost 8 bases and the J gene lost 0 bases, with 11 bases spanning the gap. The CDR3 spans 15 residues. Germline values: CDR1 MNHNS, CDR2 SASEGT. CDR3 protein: CASRGISSGANVLTF. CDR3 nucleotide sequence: TGTGCCAGCCGGGGGATTAGCTCTGGGGCCAACGTCCTGACTTTC.

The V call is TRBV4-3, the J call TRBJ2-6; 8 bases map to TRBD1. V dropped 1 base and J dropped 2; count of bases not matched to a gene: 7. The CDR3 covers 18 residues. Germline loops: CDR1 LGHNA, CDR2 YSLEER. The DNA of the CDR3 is TGCGCCAGCAGCCAAGGGTGGGCAGGGGGCGCTGGGGCCAACGTCCTGACTTTC. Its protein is CASSQGWAGGAGANVLTF.

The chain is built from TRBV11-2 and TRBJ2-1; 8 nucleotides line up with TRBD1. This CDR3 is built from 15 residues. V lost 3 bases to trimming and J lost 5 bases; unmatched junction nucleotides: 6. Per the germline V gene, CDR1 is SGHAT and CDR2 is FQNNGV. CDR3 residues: CASSLRDRSNNEQFF. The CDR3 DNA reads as TGTGCCAGCAGCTTGCGGGACAGGTCGAACAATGAGCAGTTCTTC.

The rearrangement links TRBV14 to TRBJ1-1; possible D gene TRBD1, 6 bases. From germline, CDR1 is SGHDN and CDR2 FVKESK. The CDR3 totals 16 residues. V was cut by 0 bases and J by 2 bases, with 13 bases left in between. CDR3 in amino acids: CASSQDPGHYNTEAFF. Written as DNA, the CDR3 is TGTGCCAGCAGCCAAGATCCGGGACATTACAACACTGAAGCTTTCTTT.

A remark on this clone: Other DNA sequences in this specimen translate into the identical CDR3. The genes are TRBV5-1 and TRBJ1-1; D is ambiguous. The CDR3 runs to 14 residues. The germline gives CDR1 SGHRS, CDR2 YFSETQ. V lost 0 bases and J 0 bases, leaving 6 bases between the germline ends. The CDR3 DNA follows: TGCGCCAGCAGCTTGGACGGAATGAACACTGAAGCTTTCTTT. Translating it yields CASSLDGMNTEAFF.

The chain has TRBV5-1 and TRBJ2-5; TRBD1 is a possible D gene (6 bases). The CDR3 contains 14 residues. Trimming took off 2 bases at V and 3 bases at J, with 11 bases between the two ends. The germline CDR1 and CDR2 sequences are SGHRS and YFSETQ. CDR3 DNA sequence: TGCGCCAGCAGCTTTACAGGGCCTAAAGAGACCCAGTACTTC. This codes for CASSFTGPKETQYF.

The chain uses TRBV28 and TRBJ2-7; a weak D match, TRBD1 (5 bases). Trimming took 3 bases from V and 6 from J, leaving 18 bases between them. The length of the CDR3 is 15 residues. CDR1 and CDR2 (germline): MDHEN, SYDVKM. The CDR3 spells CASSFGRHVQGEQYF. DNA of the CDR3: TGTGCCAGCAGTTTTGGGCGCCATGTGCAGGGCGAGCAGTACTTC.

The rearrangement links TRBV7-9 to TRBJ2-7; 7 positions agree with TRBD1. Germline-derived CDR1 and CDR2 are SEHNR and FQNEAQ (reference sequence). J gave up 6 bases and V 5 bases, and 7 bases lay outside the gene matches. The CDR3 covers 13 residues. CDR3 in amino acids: CASSQQGSGEQYF. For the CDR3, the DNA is TGTGCCAGCAGCCAACAGGGGTCAGGCGAGCAGTACTTC.

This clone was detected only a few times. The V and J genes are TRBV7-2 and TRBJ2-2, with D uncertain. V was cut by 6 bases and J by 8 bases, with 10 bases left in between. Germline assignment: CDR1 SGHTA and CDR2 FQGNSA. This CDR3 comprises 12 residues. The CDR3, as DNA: TGTGCCAGCAGGTCTCAGTTGGGGGAGCTGTTTTTT. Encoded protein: CASRSQLGELFF.

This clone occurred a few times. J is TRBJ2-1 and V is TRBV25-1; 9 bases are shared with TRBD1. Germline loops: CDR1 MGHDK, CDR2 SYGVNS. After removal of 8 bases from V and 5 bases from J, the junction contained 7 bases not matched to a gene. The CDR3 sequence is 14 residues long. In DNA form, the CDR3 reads TGTGCCAGCCCTGGGACAGGGAGCCACAATGAGCAGTTCTTC. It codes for CASPGTGSHNEQFF.